This T cell receptor (beta chain) originates from a study of T cell repertoires in cytomegalovirus infection. Study outcomes and limitations: The cumulative frequency of public TCR beta families identified carriers of CMV plus the relevant HLA.

Concerning this clonotype: Antigen: not known.

Trimming cost V 5 bases and J 3 bases, with 16 bases left between them. Germline CDR1 and CDR2: MDHEN and SYDVKM. This CDR3 spans 15 amino acids. TCRdb independently ran MiXCR on the reads; one entry per CDR3 protein. The repertoire holds approximately 630,000 distinct CDR3 sequences, with less than 25% as singletons. This receptor was taken from a human donor in good health (CMV status not recorded). Some clones in this sample may be carry-over from other donors' samples. This chain links TRBV28 with TRBJ1-2; D ambiguous. Sequencing used CD8+ T cells from PBMCs. In DNA form, the CDR3 reads TGTGCCAGCAGTCCCCTGGGTAATGAGGACTATGGCTACACCTTC. Its translation: CASSPLGNEDYGYTF.